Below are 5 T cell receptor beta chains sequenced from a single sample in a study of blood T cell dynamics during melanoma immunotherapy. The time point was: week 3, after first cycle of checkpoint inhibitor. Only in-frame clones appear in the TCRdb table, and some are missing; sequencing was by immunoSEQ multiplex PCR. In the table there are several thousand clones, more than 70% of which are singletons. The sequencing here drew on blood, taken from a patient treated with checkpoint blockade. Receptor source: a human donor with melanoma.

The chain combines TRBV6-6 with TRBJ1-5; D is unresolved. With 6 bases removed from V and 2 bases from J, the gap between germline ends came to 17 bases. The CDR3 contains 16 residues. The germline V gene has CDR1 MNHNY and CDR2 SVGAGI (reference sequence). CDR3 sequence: CASSRLKSGGNQPQHF. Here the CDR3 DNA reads TGTGCCAGCAGCCGACTAAAGAGCGGAGGCAATCAGCCCCAGCATTTT.

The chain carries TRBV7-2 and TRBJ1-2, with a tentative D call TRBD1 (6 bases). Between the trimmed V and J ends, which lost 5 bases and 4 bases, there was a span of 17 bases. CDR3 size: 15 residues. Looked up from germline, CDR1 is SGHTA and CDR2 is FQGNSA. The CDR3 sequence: CASSQLGGQSYGYTF. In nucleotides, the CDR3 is TGTGCCAGCAGCCAGTTGGGAGGACAGTCCTATGGCTACACCTTC. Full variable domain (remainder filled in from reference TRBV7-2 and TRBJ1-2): GAGVSQSPSNKVTEKGKDVELRCDPISGHTALYWYRQSLGQGLEFLIYFQGNSAPDKSGLPSDRFSAERTGGSVSTLTIQRTQQEDSAVYLCASSQLGGQSYGYTFGSGTRLTVV.

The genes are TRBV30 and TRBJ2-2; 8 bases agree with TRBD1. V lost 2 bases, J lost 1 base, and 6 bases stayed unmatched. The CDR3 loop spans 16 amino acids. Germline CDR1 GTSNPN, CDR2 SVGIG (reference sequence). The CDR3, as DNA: TGTGCCTGGAGTCGCCGGGACAGGTGGAACACCGGGGAGCTGTTTTTT. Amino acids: CAWSRRDRWNTGELFF.

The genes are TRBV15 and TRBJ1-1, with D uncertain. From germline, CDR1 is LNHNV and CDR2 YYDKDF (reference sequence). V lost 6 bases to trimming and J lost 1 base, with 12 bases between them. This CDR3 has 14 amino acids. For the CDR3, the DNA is TGTGCCACCAGAATATCAGCGAAGAACACTGAAGCTTTCTTT. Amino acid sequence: CATRISAKNTEAFF.

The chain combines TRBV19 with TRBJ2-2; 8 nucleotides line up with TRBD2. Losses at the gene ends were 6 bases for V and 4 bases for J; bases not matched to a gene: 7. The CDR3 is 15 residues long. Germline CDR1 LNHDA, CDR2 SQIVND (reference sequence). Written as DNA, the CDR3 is TGTGCCAGTAGGAGCGGGAGTGGGAGCACCGGGGAGCTGTTTTTT. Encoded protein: CASRSGSGSTGELFF.